Each of the 25 T cell receptor beta chains below was sequenced from the same sample in a study of early T cells in non-severe SARS-CoV-2 infection. Using its own MiXCR run on the 5' RACE reads, TCRdb lists one record per CDR3 protein. The table records roughly 75,000 distinct CDR3 sequences, about an eighth of them present only once. Sequenced input: whole blood. These receptors all come from an adult who was a healthcare worker with PCR-confirmed SARS-CoV-2 infection or an uninfected control (not recorded which).

The sample holds a few counts of this clonotype. The CDR3 sequence is CASSSGRGTGELFF. CDR3 bases: TGTGCCAGCAGTAGCGGGAGAGGAACCGGGGAGCTGTTTTTT. V gene TRBV6-4 combines with J gene TRBJ2-2; 8 positions agree with TRBD2. CDR1 and CDR2 (germline): MRHNA, SNTAGT. The CDR3 is 14 residues long. Trimming cost V 5 bases and J 5 bases; bases outside gene matches: 4.

This clonotype was seen repeatedly, ten times or more. This chain links TRBV2 with TRBJ1-5; a possible D gene is TRBD1 (5 bases). Trimming removed 6 bases from V and 6 bases from J, with 12 bases in between. CDR3 length: 13 residues. Germline CDR1 and CDR2: SNHLY and FYNNEI. CDR3 nucleotides: TGTGCCAGCAGGGGGCCTCAGGGTCAGCCCCAGCATTTT. Its protein product is CASRGPQGQPQHF. Based on the CDR3 plus reference TRBV2 and TRBJ1-5, the full variable domain is EPEVTQTPSHQVTQMGQEVILRCVPISNHLYFYWYRQILGQKVEFLVSFYNNEISEKSEIFDDQFSVERPDGSNFTLKIRSTKLEDSAMYFCASRGPQGQPQHFGDGTRLSIL.

This clonotype was found a few times. The CDR3 here is CASNLQGFNQPQHF. CDR3 nucleotide sequence: TGTGCCAGCAATTTACAGGGGTTCAATCAGCCCCAGCATTTT. The J gene is TRBJ1-5, the V gene TRBV6-1; TRBD1 matches at 7 bases. The CDR3 length is 14 residues. Germline V gives CDR1 MNHNS, CDR2 SASEGT. Unmatched junction bases numbered 6, after V lost 7 bases and J lost 3 bases.

This chain uses TRBV7-9 with TRBJ1-1; D not certain. The CDR3 has 16 residues. With 4 bases removed from V and 4 bases from J, the gap between germline ends came to 19 bases. Germline V gene lookup returns CDR1 SEHNR and CDR2 FQNEAQ (reference sequence). The DNA of the CDR3 is TGTGCCAGCAGCTCGTATTCAGTGGGCGTAGGCACTGAAGCTTTCTTT. It is translated as CASSSYSVGVGTEAFF. Filled out from reference TRBV7-9 and TRBJ1-1, the complete variable domain reads DTGVSQNPRHKITKRGQNVTFRCDPISEHNRLYWYRQTLGQGPEFLTYFQNEAQLEKSRLLSDRFSAERPKGSFSTLEIQRTEQGDSAMYLCASSSYSVGVGTEAFFGQGTRLTVV.

In this sample, this clonotype turned up many times. V and J are TRBV19 and TRBJ2-7; D call uncertain. The germline gives CDR1 LNHDA, CDR2 SQIVND (reference sequence). The CDR3 spans 13 residues. Deletions cut 2 bases from V and 0 bases from J, with 5 bases between. The CDR3 DNA is TGTGCCAGTAGTATATCGGTCTCCTACGAGCAGTACTTC. Translated, it gives CASSISVSYEQYF.

The table lists this clonotype with a few counts. This chain joins TRBV12-2 and TRBJ2-1; TRBD2, the D gene given by the table, was not confirmed from the DNA. TRBV12-2 is a documented pseudogene. The CDR3 has 16 amino acids. The CDR3 DNA sequence: TGTGCAAGTCGCTCCGTAGCGGGAGGGCCTATCAATGAGCAGTTCTTC. Translated, it gives CASRSVAGGPINEQFF.

This clonotype was observed a few times. The chain joins TRBV14 to TRBJ2-5; D unclear. In germline, CDR1 is SGHDN, CDR2 FVKESK. There are 14 residues in the CDR3. V was clipped by 6 bases and J by 2 bases, with 13 bases between them. CDR3 bases: TGTGCCAGCAGTCTGGTAGGGATGCAAGAGACCCAGTACTTC. As protein: CASSLVGMQETQYF.

The genes are TRBV7-3 and TRBJ2-1; 7 bases align to TRBD2. J lost 0 bases, V lost 5 bases, and 7 bases had no gene match. The CDR3 sequence is 16 residues long. Germline V CDR1 and CDR2: SGHTA, FQGTGA. The CDR3 reads CASSPAAGVSYNEQFF. The CDR3 DNA is TGTGCCAGCAGCCCCGCGGCGGGAGTCTCCTACAATGAGCAGTTCTTC.

This clonotype was observed a handful of times. V is TRBV12-3 or TRBV12-4 and J is TRBJ2-1, with D maybe TRBD1 (7 bases). V was pared by 5 bases and J by 8 bases, with 16 bases between. CDR3 length: 14 amino acids. As DNA, the CDR3 is TGTGCCAGCAGTGGAGGGGGCGCACACTATGAGCAGTTCTTC. As protein: CASSGGGAHYEQFF.

J is TRBJ1-1 and V is TRBV18; D not certain. CDR3 length: 13 amino acids. V was shortened by 3 bases and J by 0 bases, with 5 bases between the two germline ends. CDR1 is KGHSH, CDR2 LQKENI, per germline. This chain's CDR3 is CASSPAVNTEAFF. The CDR3 bases are TGTGCCAGCTCACCGGCTGTGAACACTGAAGCTTTCTTT.

The V and J genes are TRBV29-1 and TRBJ1-3, with TRBD1 identical over 8 bases. J gave up 1 base and V 7 bases, and 6 bases lay outside the gene matches. The germline V gene has CDR1 SQVTM and CDR2 ANQGSEA. The CDR3 loop spans 14 amino acids. DNA for the CDR3: TGCAGCGGTCGGACAGGGTCTTCTGGAAACACCATATATTTT. This gives the protein CSGRTGSSGNTIYF.

This clonotype showed up just a few times. CDR3 sequence reads: CASSAFRDSATGELFF. The CDR3 DNA reads as TGCGCCAGCAGCGCATTCCGGGACAGCGCTACCGGGGAGCTGTTTTTT. The chain recombines TRBV4-1 with TRBJ2-2, with 7 bases fitting TRBD1. Germline V CDR1 and CDR2: MGHRA, YSYEKL. Trimming took 5 bases from V and 5 from J; bases not matched to a gene: 11. This CDR3 is 16 amino acids long.

This clonotype has ten or more counts. The chain combines TRBV28 with TRBJ2-3, with D tentatively TRBD1 or TRBD2 (5 bases each). V was shortened by 2 bases and J by 3 bases, with 12 bases between the two germline ends. The CDR3 consists of 15 residues. The germline CDR1 and CDR2 sequences are MDHEN and SYDVKM. The CDR3 loop reads CASSLRQGETDTQYF. The CDR3 DNA reads as TGTGCCAGCAGTTTAAGGCAGGGAGAGACAGATACGCAGTATTTT.

In its sample, this clonotype was seen once. A read error may produce the germline difference seen at one junction end. The V call is TRBV9, the J call TRBJ2-1, with no clear D. The germline V gene encodes CDR1 SGDLS and CDR2 YYNGEE. This CDR3 comprises 14 residues. The CDR3 nucleotides read TGTGCCAGCAGCGCGAACTTGGGCTACACTGAGCAGTTCTTC. Residues: CASSANLGYTEQFF. Looking up the rest from reference TRBV9 and TRBJ2-1 gives the full variable domain: DSGVTQTPKHLITATGQRVTLRCSPRSGDLSVYWYQQSLDQGLQFLIQYYNGEERAKGNILERFSAQQFPDLHSELNLSSLELGDSALYFCASSANLGYTEQFFGPGTRLTVL.

This clonotype was recorded a few times. This chain uses TRBV5-5 with TRBJ2-7; D tentatively fits TRBD1 or TRBD2 (5 bases each). The germline V and J ends were trimmed by 3 bases and 6 bases, with 10 bases remaining between them. Germline lookup yields CDR1 SGHKS and CDR2 YYEKEE (reference sequence). The CDR3 is made up of 12 amino acids. This CDR3 reads CASSWGRSEQYF. The CDR3 nucleotides are TGTGCCAGCAGCTGGGGACGCTCCGAGCAGTACTTC.

The gene calls are TRBV2 and TRBJ1-5; D possibly corresponds to TRBD1 (5 bases). Germline V gives CDR1 SNHLY, CDR2 FYNNEI. Deletions cut 8 bases from V and 4 bases from J, with 9 bases between. There are 12 residues in the CDR3. In DNA form, the CDR3 reads TGTGCCAGCGGGACGCCGAATCAGCCCCAGCATTTT. Translating it yields CASGTPNQPQHF.

This chain links TRBV4-1 with TRBJ2-7; a weak D match, TRBD1 (5 bases). Trimming shortened V by 1 base and J by 2 bases, and 6 bases separated the two germline ends. Germline V CDR1 and CDR2: MGHRA, YSYEKL. The CDR3 is made up of 13 amino acids. The CDR3 here is CASSQGQTYEQYF. CDR3 in DNA: TGCGCCAGCAGCCAAGGACAGACCTACGAGCAGTACTTC.

This clonotype has just a few counts. The rearrangement joins TRBV29-1 to TRBJ1-2; D is unclear. Trimming cost V 4 bases and J 0 bases, with 9 bases left between them. Germline V CDR1 and CDR2: SQVTM, ANQGSEA. The CDR3 is made up of 13 amino acids. CDR3: CSVGALANYGYTF. The CDR3 DNA reads as TGCAGCGTTGGGGCCTTAGCTAACTATGGCTACACCTTC.

This clonotype was detected many times. CDR3 residues: CASSLGSAYGYTF. The CDR3 nucleotides read TGTGCCAGCAGCTTGGGATCGGCGTATGGCTACACCTTC. The chain combines TRBV5-5 with TRBJ1-2, with D uncertain. Looked up from germline, CDR1 is SGHKS and CDR2 is YYEKEE (reference sequence). V lost 0 bases to trimming and J lost 5 bases, with 8 bases between them. There are 13 residues in the CDR3.

This clonotype showed up many times. One end of the junction fails to match germline, which may point to a read error. The chain uses TRBV7-9 and TRBJ2-3; weak D call: TRBD2 (5 bases). Looked up from germline, CDR1 is SEHNR and CDR2 is FQNEAQ (reference sequence). The CDR3 runs to 12 residues. CDR3 DNA sequence: TGTGCCAGCAGCCTCCCTCGGACCCCGGGGAGTTTT. It encodes CASSLPRTPGSF.

In this sample, this clonotype turned up many times. The chain uses TRBV7-9 and TRBJ2-3; D is perhaps TRBD2 (5 bases). Deletions cut 7 bases from V and 5 bases from J, with 19 bases between. Germline V gene lookup returns CDR1 SEHNR and CDR2 FQNEAQ (reference sequence). CDR3 length: 15 residues. The CDR3 sequence is CASTPGWGEGDTQYF. The CDR3 nucleotides are TGTGCCAGCACCCCGGGCTGGGGAGAGGGAGATACGCAGTATTTT.

The chain has TRBV7-9 and TRBJ2-1; tentatively, D is TRBD2 (5 bases). The CDR3 totals 15 residues. Germline V gene lookup returns CDR1 SEHNR and CDR2 FQNEAQ (reference sequence). V shed 0 bases and J shed 1 base, with 7 bases lying between them. The CDR3 sequence is CASSLAGDSYNEQFF. As DNA, the CDR3 is TGTGCCAGCAGCTTAGCGGGAGATTCCTACAATGAGCAGTTCTTC.

There are a few counts of this clonotype. The V and J genes are TRBV7-2 and TRBJ2-1, with 10 bases identical to TRBD2. Germline CDR1 reads SGHTA; CDR2 reads FQGNSA. V shed 8 bases and J 8 bases; nucleotides not matched to a gene: 9. This CDR3 spans 14 amino acids. CDR3 residues: CASRRGTSVYEQFF. The DNA for the CDR3 is TGTGCCAGCCGAAGAGGGACTAGCGTCTATGAGCAGTTCTTC.

The chain employs TRBV3-1 and TRBJ2-1, with TRBD1 matching over 7 bases. The junction had 5 bases not matched to a gene; V was cut back by 2 bases and J by 4 bases. CDR3 length: 15 amino acids. Germline V CDR1 and CDR2: LGHDT, YNNKEL (reference sequence). The CDR3 nucleotides are TGTGCCAGCAGCCAACTGGGACAGCAATACAATGAGCAGTTCTTC. Its protein product is CASSQLGQQYNEQFF.

Ten or more counts support this clonotype. This chain links TRBV5-1 with TRBJ2-1; TRBD2 matches at 8 bases. Trimming took 0 bases from V and 3 from J; bases not matched to a gene: 2. CDR1 is SGHRS and CDR2 is YFSETQ in the germline V gene. CDR3 length equals 15 residues. The CDR3 here is CASSLVAGGYNEQFF. The CDR3, as DNA: TGCGCCAGCAGCTTGGTTGCGGGAGGCTACAATGAGCAGTTCTTC.